This T cell receptor beta chain is from a study of early T cells in non-severe SARS-CoV-2 infection (dated by TCRdb to 2020 to 2023). Study-wide context: Bulk RNA from unsorted whole blood was used for TCR sequencing, so alpha and beta chains could not be paired. Overall results and qualifications from the work: VDJdb matching was skewed toward anti-spike CD8 responses and likely underestimated virus-specific expansions by missing private and CD4 specificities.

The study was a case-control design nested within a healthcare worker cohort in London, UK, with weekly nasopharyngeal swab PCR tests and blood sampling. Healthcare workers were recruited during the week of the UK lockdown, between 23 and 31 March 2020, and followed weekly for up to roughly 15 weeks. Receptor libraries were prepared by 5' RACE. Sequencing was carried out with a NextSeq 500. Unique molecular identifiers were attached to individual cDNA molecules in the TCR library protocol so that sequencing error and PCR bias could be corrected. Sequencing covered both TCR alpha and beta chains, and within each sample the abundances of alpha and beta sequences were tightly co-correlated. In the paper's pipeline: Decombinator V4 was used to annotate the V gene, J gene and CDR3 of the TCR sequences. Expanded TCRs were defined as changing significantly between any two time points under a Poisson model with p below 0.0001. TCR abundances were normalised to the total number of TCRs sequenced in each sample and reported as counts per million. TRAV1-2 paired with TRAJ12, TRAJ20 or TRAJ33 defined MAIT TCRs, while TRAV10 paired with TRAJ18 defined iNKT TCRs. A search of VDJdb, accessed on 1 November 2021, was run for TCRs annotated to CMV, EBV and SARS-CoV-2, with TCRs annotated for multiple antigens excluded. TCRdb took the public reads, trimmed them with fastp at Q25, ran MiXCR for clone calling and kept in-frame beta chains. All rows with the same CDR3 protein become a single entry with the most common DNA and genes. None of the V and J calls come from the authors' own analysis; TCRdb made them. The sample table records 100,000 to 120,000 distinct CDR3 sequences; roughly an eighth of these occur just once. The top ten hold about 3.8% of the sample.

V drops 0 bases and J drops 6 bases, leaving 9 bases in between. Its CDR3 holds 12 amino acids, cysteine through phenylalanine. Of all the DNA, just the CDR3 is kept, 36 bases in frame from base 1. The CDR1 and CDR2 encoded by the germline V gene are SQVTM and ANQGSEA. As regards this clonotype: What antigen it recognizes has not been identified. No base quality information exists; no much larger clone differs at one position.

This TCR was sampled from an adult who was a healthcare worker with PCR-confirmed SARS-CoV-2 infection or an uninfected control (not recorded which). The rearrangement joined TRBV29-1 to TRBJ2-7; there is no confident call for the D gene. The specimen was whole blood, collected at baseline. The CDR3 region reads CSVEDGRAEQYF. The bases are TGCAGCGTTGAAGATGGCCGGGCCGAGCAGTACTTC.